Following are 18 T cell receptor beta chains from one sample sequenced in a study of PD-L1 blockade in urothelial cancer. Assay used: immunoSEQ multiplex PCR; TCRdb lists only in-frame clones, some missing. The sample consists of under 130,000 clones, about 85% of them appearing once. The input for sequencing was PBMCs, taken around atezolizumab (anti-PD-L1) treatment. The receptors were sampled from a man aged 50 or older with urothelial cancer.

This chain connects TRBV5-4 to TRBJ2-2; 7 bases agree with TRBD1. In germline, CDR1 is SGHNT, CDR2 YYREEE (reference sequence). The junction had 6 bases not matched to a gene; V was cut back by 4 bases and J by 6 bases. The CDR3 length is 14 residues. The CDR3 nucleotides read TGTGCCAGCAGCCCGACAGGGAAGGCCGGGGAGCTGTTTTTT. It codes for CASSPTGKAGELFF.

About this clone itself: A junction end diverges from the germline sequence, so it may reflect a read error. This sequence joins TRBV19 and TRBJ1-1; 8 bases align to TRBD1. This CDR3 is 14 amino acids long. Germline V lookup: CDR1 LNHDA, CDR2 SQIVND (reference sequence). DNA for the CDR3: TGTGCCAGTAGGATAGGGACAGGGAACACTGAAGCTTTCTTT. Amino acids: CASRIGTGNTEAFF.

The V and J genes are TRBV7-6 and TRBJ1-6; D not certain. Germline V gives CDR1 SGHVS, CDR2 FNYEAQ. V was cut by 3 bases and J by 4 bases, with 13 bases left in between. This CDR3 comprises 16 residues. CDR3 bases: TGTGCCAGCAGCTTTGCCGAGAACCATTATAATTCACCCCTCCACTTT. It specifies CASSFAENHYNSPLHF. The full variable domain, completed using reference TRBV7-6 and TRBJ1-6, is GAGVSQSPRYKVTKRGQDVALRCDPISGHVSLYWYRQALGQGPEFLTYFNYEAQQDKSGLPNDRFSAERPEGSISTLTIQRTEQRDSAMYRCASSFAENHYNSPLHFGNGTRLTVT.

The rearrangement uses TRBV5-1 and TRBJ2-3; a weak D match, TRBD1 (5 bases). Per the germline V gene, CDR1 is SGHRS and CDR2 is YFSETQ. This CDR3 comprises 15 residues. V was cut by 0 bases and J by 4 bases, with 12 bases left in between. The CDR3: CASSLEGVGPDTQYF. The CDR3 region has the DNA TGCGCCAGCAGCTTGGAAGGAGTGGGGCCAGATACGCAGTATTTT.

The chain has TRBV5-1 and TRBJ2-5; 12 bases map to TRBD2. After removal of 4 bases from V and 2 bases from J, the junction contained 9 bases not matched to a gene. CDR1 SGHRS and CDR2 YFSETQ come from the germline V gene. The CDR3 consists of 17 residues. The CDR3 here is CASSITGTSGSQETQYF. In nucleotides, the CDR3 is TGCGCCAGCAGCATAACCGGGACTAGCGGGTCACAAGAGACCCAGTACTTC. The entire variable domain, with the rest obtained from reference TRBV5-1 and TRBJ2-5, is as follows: KAGVTQTPRYLIKTRGQQVTLSCSPISGHRSVSWYQQTPGQGLQFLFEYFSETQRNKGNFPGRFSGRQFSNSRSEMNVSTLELGDSALYLCASSITGTSGSQETQYFGPGTRLLVL.

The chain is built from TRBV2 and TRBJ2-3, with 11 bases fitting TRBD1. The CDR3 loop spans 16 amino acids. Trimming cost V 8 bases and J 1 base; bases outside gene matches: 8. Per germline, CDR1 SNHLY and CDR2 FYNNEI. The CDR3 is CASVLGQGARTDTQYF. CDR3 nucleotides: TGTGCCAGCGTTTTAGGACAGGGGGCTCGCACAGATACGCAGTATTTT.

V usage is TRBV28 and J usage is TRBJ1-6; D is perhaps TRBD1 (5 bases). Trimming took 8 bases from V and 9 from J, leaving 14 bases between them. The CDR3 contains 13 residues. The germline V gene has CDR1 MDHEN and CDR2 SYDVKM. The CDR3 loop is CASRTRQFSPLHF. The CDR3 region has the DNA TGTGCCAGCCGTACTCGACAGTTTTCACCCCTCCACTTT. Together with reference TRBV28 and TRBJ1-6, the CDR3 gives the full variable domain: DVKVTQSSRYLVKRTGEKVFLECVQDMDHENMFWYRQDPGLGLRLIYFSYDVKMKEKGDIPEGYSVSREKKERFSLILESASTNQTSMYLCASRTRQFSPLHFGNGTRLTVT.

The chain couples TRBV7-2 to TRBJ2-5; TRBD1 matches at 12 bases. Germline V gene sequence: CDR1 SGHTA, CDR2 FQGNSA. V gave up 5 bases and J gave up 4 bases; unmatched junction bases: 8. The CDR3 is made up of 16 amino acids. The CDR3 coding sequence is TGTGCCAGCAGCCAAACAGGGACAGGGGGCCGAGAGACCCAGTACTTC. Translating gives CASSQTGTGGRETQYF.

The CDR3 nucleotides are TGTGCCAGCAGCCAAGATCAACTAGCGGGAACCAATGAGCAGTTCTTC. This sequence encodes CASSQDQLAGTNEQFF. J is TRBJ2-1 and V is TRBV4-2; 10 bases fit TRBD2. Germline V gives CDR1 LGHNA, CDR2 YNFKEQ. The CDR3 spans 16 residues. V lost 0 bases to trimming and J lost 6 bases; unmatched junction nucleotides: 5.

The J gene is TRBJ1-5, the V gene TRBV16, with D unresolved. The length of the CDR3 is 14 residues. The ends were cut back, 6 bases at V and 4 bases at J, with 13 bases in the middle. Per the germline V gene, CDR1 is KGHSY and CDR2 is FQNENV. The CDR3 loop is CASSPGRENQPQHF. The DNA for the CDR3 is TGTGCCAGCAGTCCCGGACGGGAAAATCAGCCCCAGCATTTT.

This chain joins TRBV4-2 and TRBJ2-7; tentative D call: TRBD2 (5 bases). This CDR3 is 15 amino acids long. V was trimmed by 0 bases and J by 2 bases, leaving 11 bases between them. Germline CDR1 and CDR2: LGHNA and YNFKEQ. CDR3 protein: CASSQDRTFAYEQYF. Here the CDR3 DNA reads TGTGCCAGCAGCCAAGATAGGACTTTTGCCTACGAGCAGTACTTC.

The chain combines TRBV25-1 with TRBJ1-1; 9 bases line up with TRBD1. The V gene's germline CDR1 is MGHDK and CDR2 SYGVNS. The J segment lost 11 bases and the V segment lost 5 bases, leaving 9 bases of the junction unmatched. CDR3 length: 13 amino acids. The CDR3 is CASSPGQGRSAFF. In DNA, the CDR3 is TGTGCCAGCAGTCCGGGACAGGGACGGTCGGCTTTCTTT.

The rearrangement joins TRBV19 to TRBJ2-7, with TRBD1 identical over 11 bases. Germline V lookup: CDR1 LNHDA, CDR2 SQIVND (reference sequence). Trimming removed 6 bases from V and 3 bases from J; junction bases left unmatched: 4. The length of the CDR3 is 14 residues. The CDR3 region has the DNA TGTGCCAGTAGCGGACAGGGGGCGGGCTACGAGCAGTACTTC. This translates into CASSGQGAGYEQYF.

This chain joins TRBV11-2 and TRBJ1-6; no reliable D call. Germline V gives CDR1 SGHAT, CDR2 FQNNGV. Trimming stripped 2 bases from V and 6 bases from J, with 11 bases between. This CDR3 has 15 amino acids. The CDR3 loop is CASSLSPGSNSPLHF. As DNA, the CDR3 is TGTGCCAGCAGCTTATCCCCTGGGAGTAATTCACCCCTCCACTTT.

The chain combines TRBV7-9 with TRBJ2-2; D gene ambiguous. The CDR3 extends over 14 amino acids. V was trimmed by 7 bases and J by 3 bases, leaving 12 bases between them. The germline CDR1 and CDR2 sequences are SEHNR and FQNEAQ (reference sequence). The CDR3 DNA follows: TGTGCCAGCACAGGCCAGGAACACACCGGGGAGCTGTTTTTT. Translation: CASTGQEHTGELFF.

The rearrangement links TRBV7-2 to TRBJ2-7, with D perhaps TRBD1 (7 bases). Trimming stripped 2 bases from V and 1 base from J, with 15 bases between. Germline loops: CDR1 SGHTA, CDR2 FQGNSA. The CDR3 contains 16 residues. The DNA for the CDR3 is TGTGCCAGCAGCTTAACGGGGGCAGGGGGATCCTACGAGCAGTACTTC. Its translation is CASSLTGAGGSYEQYF.

The CDR3 nucleotides read TGTGCCAGCAGCTTACCCCGGGACTACTCCTACAATGAGCAGTTCTTC. Protein: CASSLPRDYSYNEQFF. The V and J genes are TRBV11-3 and TRBJ2-1; the match to TRBD2 covers 7 bases. This CDR3 is 16 amino acids long. Germline V lookup: CDR1 SGHNT, CDR2 YENEEA. Unmatched junction bases numbered 4, after V lost 2 bases and J lost 0 bases.

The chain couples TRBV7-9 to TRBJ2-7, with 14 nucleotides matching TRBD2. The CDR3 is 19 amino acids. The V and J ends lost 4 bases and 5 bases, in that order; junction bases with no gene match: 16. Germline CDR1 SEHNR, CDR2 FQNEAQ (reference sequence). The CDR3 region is CASSSSPGLAGVVTHEQYF. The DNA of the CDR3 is TGTGCCAGCAGCTCTAGTCCGGGACTAGCGGGAGTTGTAACCCACGAGCAGTACTTC. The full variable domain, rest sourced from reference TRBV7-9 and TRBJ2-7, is DTGVSQNPRHKITKRGQNVTFRCDPISEHNRLYWYRQTLGQGPEFLTYFQNEAQLEKSRLLSDRFSAERPKGSFSTLEIQRTEQGDSAMYLCASSSSPGLAGVVTHEQYFGPGTRLTVT.